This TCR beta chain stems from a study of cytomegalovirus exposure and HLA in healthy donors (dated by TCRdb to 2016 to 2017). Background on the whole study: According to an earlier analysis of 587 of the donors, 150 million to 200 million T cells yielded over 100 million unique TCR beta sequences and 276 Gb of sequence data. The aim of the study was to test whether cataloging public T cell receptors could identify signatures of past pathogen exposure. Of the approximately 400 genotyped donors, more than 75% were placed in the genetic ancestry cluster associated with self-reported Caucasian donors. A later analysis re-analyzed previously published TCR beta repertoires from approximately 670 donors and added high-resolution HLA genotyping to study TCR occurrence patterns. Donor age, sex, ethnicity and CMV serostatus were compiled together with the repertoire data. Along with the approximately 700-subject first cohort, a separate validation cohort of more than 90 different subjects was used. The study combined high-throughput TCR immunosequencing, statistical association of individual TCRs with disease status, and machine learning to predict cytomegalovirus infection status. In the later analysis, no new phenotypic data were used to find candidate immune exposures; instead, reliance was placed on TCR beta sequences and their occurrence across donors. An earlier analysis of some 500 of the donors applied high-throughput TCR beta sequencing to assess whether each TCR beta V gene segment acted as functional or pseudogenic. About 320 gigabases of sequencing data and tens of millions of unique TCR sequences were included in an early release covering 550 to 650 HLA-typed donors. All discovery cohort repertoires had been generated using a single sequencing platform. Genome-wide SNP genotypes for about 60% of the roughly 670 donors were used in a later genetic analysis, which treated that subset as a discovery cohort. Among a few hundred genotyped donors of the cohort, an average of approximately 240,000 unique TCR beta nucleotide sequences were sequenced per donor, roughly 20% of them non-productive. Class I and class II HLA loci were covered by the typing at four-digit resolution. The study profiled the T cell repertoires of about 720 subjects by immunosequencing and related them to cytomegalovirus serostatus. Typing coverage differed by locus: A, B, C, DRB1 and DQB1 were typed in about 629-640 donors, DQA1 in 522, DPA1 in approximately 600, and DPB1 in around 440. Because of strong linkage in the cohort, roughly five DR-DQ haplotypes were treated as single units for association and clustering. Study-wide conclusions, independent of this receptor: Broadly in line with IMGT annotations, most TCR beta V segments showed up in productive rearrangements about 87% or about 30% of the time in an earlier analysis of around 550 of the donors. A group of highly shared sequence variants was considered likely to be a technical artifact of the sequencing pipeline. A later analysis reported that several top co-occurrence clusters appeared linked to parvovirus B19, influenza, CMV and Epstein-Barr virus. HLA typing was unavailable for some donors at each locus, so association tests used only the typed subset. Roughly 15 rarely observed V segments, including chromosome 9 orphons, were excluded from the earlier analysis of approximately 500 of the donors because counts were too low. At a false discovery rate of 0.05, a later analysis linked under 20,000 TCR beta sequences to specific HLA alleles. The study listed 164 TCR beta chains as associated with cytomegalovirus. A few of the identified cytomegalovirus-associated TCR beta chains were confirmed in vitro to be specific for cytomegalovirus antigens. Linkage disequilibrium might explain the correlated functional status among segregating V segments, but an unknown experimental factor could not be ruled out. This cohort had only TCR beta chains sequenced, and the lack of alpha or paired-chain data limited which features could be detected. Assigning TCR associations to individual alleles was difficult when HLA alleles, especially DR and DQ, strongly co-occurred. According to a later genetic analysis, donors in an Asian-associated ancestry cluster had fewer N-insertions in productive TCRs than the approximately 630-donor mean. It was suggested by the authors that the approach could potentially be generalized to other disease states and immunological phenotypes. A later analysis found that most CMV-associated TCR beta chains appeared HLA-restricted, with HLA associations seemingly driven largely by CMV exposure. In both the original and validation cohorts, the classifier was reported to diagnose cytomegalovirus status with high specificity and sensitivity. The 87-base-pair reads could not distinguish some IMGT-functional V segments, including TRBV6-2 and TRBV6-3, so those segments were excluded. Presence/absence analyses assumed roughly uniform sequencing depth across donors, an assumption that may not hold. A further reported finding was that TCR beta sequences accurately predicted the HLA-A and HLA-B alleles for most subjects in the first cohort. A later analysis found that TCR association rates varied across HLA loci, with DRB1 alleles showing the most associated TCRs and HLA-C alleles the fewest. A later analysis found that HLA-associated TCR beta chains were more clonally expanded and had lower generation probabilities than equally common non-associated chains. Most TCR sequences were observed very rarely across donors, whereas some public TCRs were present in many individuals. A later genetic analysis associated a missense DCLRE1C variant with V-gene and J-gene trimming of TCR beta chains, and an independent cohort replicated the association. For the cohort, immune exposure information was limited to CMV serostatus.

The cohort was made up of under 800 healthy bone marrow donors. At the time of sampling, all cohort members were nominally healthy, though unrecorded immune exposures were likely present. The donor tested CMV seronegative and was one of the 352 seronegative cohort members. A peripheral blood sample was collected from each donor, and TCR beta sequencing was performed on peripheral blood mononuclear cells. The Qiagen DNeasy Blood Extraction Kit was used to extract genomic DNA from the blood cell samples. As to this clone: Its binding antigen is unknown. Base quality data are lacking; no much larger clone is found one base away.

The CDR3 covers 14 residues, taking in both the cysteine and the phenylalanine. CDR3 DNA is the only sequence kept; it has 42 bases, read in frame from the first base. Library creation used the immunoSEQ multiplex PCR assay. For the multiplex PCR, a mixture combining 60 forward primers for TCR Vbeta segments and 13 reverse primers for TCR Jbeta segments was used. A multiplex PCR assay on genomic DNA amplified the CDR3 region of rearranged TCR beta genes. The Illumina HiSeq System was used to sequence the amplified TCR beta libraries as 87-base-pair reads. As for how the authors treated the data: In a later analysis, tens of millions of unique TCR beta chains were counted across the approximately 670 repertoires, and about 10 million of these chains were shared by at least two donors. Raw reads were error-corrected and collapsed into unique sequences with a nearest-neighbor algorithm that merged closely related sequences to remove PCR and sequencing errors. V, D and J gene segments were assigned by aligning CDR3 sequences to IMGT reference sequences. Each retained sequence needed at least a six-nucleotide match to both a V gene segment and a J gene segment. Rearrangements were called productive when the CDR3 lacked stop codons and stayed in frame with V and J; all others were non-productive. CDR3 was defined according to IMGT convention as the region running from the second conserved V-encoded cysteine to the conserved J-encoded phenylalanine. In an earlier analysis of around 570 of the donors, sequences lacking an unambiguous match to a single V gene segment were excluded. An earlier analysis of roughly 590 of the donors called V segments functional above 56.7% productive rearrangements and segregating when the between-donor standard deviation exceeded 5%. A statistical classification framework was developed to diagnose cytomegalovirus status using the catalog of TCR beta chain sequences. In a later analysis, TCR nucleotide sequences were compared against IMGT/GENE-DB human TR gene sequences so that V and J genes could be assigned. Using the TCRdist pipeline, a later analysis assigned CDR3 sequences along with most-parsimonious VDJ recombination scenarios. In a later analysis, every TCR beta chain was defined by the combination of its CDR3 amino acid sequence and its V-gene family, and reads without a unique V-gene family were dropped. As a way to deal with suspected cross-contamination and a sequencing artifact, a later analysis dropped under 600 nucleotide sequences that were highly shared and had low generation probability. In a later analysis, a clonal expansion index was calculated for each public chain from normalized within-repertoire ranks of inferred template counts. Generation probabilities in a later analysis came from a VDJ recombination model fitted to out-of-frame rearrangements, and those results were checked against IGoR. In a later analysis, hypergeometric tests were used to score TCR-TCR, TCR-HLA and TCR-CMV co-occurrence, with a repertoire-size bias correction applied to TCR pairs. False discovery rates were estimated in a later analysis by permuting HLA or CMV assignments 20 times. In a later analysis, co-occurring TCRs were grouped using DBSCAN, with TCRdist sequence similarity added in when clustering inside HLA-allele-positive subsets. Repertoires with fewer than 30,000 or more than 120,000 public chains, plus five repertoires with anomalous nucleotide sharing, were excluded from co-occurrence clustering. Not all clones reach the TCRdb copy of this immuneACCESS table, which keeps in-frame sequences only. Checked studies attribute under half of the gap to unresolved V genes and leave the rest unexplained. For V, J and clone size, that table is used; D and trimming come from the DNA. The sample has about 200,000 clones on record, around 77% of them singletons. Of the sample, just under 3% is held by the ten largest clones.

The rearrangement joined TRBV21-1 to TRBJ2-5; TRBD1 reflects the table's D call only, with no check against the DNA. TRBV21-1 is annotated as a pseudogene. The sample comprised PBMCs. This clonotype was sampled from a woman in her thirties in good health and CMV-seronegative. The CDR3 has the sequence CASSARDREETQYF. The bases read TGTGCCAGCAGCGCTCGGGACAGGGAAGAGACCCAGTACTTC.